The sequence of this TCR beta chain was determined in a study of spatial heterogeneity in lung cancer. Time point of the sample: sample taken at primary tumor resection. TCRdb used MiXCR to reprocess the 5' RACE reads, holding one entry per CDR3 protein. The sample lists just over 75,000 distinct CDR3 sequences, approximately 8% seen once, with 6% to 7% in the top ten. This CDR3 is 13 amino acids long. Trimming removed 6 bases from V and 6 bases from J, with 14 bases in between. Germline CDR1 and CDR2: SEHNR and FQNEAQ (reference sequence). This clonotype was recorded many times. The sequence was collected from a male donor with early-stage non-small cell lung cancer. Sequences were derived from PBMCs, sampled at surgery. J is TRBJ1-1 and V is TRBV7-9; possibly TRBD1 for D (5 bases). The CDR3 loop reads CASRLAGRPEAFF. The CDR3 bases are TGTGCCAGCAGGTTGGCAGGGAGGCCTGAAGCTTTCTTT.